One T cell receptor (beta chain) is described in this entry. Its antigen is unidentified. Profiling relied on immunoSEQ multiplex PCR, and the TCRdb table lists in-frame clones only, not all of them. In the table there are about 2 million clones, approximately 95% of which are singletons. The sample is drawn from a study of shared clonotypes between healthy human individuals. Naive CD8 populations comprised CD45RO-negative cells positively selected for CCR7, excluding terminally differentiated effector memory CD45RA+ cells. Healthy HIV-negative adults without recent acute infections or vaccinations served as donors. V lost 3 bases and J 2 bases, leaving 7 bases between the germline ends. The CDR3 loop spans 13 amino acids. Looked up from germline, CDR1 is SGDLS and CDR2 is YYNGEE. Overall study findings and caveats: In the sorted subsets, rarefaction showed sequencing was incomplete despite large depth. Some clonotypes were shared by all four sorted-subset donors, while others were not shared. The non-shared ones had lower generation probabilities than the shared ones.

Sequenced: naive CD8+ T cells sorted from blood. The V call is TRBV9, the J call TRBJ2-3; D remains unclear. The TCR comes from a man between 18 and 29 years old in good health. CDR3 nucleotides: TGTGCCAGCAGCGCCAGCCCCACAGATACGCAGTATTTT. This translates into CASSASPTDTQYF. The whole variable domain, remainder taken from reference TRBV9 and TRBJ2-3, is DSGVTQTPKHLITATGQRVTLRCSPRSGDLSVYWYQQSLDQGLQFLIQYYNGEERAKGNILERFSAQQFPDLHSELNLSSLELGDSALYFCASSASPTDTQYFGPGTRLTVL.